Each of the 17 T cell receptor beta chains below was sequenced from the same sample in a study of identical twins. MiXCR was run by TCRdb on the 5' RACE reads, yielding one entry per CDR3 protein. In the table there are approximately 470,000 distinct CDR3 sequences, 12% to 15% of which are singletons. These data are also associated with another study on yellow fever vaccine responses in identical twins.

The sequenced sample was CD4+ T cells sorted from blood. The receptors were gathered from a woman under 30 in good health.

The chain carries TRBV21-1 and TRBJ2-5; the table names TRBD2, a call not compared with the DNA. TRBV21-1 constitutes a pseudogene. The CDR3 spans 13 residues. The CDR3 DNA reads TGTGCCAGCAGCAAAGCCCCGCTAGAGACCCAGTACTTC. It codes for CASSKAPLETQYF.

Here the CDR3 reads CASSFRTSGRSYEQYF. CDR3 DNA sequence: TGTGCCAGCAGCTTCCGGACTAGCGGGAGATCCTACGAGCAGTACTTC. V is TRBV5-6 and J is TRBJ2-7; 13 bases are shared with TRBD2. Trimming cost V 2 bases and J 1 base; bases outside gene matches: 3. CDR1 is SGHDT and CDR2 is YYEEEE in the germline V gene. The length of the CDR3 is 16 residues.

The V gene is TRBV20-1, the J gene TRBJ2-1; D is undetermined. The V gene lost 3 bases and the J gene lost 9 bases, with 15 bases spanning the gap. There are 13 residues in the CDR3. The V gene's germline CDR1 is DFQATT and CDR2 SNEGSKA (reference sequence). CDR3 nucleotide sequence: TGCAGTGCTAGCTCGACCTTGGGATCTGAGCAGTTCTTC. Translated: CSASSTLGSEQFF.

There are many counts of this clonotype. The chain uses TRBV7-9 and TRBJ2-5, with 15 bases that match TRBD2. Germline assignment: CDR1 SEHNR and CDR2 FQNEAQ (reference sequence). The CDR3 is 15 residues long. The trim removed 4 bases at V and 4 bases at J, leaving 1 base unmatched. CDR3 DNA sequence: TGTGCCAGCAGCTGGACTAGCGGGGGGGCAGAGACCCAGTACTTC. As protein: CASSWTSGGAETQYF.

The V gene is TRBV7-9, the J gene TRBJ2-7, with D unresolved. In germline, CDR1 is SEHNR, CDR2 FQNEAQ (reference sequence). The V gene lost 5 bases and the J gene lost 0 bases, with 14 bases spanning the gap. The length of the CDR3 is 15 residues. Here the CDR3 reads CASSDATAYSYEQYF. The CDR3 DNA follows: TGTGCCAGCAGCGACGCCACCGCATACTCCTACGAGCAGTACTTC.

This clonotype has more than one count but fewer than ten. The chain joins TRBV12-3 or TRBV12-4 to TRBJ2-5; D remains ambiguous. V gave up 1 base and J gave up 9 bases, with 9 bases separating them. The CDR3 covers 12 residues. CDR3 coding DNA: TGTGCCAGCAGTTTAGATTCATGGCCCCAGTACTTC. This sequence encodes CASSLDSWPQYF.

CDR3 amino acids: CASRGTGDTGELFF. DNA for the CDR3: TGTGCCAGCAGGGGGACCGGGGACACCGGGGAGCTGTTTTTT. This sequence joins TRBV12-3 or TRBV12-4 and TRBJ2-2; either TRBD1 or TRBD2 may fit D (5 bases each). This CDR3 region has 14 residues. Trimming cost V 6 bases and J 3 bases, with 11 bases left between them.

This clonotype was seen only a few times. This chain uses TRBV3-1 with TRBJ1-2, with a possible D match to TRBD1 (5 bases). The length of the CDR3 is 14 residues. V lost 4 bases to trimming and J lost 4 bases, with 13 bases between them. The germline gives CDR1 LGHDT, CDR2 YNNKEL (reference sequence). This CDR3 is CASSPRDGAYGYTF. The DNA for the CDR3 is TGTGCCAGCAGCCCTAGGGACGGAGCCTATGGCTACACCTTC.

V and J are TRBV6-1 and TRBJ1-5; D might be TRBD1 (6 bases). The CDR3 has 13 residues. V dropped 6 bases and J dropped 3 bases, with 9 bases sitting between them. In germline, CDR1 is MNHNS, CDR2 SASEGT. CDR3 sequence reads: CASRPGVNQPQHF. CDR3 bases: TGTGCCAGCAGACCAGGGGTCAATCAGCCCCAGCATTTT.

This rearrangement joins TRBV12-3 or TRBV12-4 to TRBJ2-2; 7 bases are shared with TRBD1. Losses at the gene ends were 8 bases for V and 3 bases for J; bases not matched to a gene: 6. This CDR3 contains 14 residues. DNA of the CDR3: TGTGCCAGCCTCGGGCAGGGGGACACCGGGGAGCTGTTTTTT. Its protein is CASLGQGDTGELFF.

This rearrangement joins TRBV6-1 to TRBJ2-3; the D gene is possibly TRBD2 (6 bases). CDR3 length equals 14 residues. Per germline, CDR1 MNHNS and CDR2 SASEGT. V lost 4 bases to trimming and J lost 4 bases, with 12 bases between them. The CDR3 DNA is TGTGCCAGCAGTGGACTAGGTTTCTCAGATACGCAGTATTTT. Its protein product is CASSGLGFSDTQYF.

The CDR3 DNA follows: TGCGCCAGCAGCTGGACCCAGCCCCGGGGAGGTGGCACAGATACGCAGTATTTT. This encodes CASSWTQPRGGGTDTQYF. The genes are TRBV5-1 and TRBJ2-3; tentative D call: TRBD2 (6 bases). Germline V CDR1 and CDR2: SGHRS, YFSETQ. The V end was cut by 3 bases, the J end by 1 base, with 21 bases between. CDR3 length: 18 residues.

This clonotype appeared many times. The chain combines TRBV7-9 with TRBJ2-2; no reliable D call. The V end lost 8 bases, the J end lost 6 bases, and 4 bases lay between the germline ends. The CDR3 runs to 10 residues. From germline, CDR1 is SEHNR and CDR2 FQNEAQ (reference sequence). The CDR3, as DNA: TGTGCCAGCGGGTCCGGGGAGCTGTTTTTT. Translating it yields CASGSGELFF.

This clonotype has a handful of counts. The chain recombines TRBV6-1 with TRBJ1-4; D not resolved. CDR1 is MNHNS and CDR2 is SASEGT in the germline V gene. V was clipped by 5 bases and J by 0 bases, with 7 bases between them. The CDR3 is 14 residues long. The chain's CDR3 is CASSKTATNEKLFF. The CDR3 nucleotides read TGTGCCAGCAGTAAAACAGCAACTAATGAAAAACTGTTTTTT.

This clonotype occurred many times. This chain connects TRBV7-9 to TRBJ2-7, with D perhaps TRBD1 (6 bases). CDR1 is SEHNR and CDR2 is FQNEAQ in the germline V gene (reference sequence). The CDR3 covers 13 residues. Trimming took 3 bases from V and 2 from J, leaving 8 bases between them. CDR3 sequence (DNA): TGTGCCAGCAGCTTCAACAGGGCCTACGAGCAGTACTTC. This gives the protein CASSFNRAYEQYF.

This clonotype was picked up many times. The CDR3 spells CASSPSLYEQYF. CDR3 in DNA: TGTGCCAGCAGTCCATCACTCTACGAGCAGTACTTC. The chain uses TRBV28 and TRBJ2-7; D remains unclear. The germline CDR1 and CDR2 sequences are MDHEN and SYDVKM. CDR3 length: 12 residues. The V gene lost 5 bases and the J gene lost 3 bases, with 8 bases spanning the gap.

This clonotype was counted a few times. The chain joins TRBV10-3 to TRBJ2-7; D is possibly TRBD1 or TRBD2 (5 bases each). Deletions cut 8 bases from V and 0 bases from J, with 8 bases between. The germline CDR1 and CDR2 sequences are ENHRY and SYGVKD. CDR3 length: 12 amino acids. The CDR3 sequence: CAIGDGSYEQYF. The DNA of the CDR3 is TGTGCCATCGGGGACGGCTCCTACGAGCAGTACTTC.